This T cell receptor (beta chain) appears in the sequencing data of a study of T cells in Graves' hyperthyroidism and ophthalmopathy. The CDR3 has 17 amino acids. The germline V gene encodes CDR1 SGHVS and CDR2 FQNEAQ. The V end lost 1 base, the J end lost 0 bases, and 13 bases lay between the germline ends. Template material for amplifying TCR beta CDR3 regions consisted of RNA transcripts. An initial round of RT-PCR targeting the TCR CDR3 relied on the HTBI primer set. MiXCR, run by TCRdb on the multiplex PCR reads, gives a single entry per CDR3 protein. Of 400,000 to 500,000 distinct CDR3 sequences listed, about 15% are singletons. This clonotype showed up many times.

The clonotype originates from a man between 18 and 35 years old with Graves' ophthalmopathy. V and J are TRBV7-8 and TRBJ2-1, with D hard to call. Material: blood. CDR3 coding DNA: TGTGCCAGCAGCTTAGGAAGCATTCTTAGCTCCTACAATGAGCAGTTCTTC. The encoded protein is CASSLGSILSSYNEQFF.